Shown below are 31 T cell receptor beta chains from a single sample sequenced in a study of PD-1 blockade in classical Hodgkin lymphoma. Libraries were prepared by immunoSEQ multiplex PCR; TCRdb keeps only in-frame clonotypes and omits some of them. The data contain approximately 61,000 clones, roughly nine tenths of them singletons. The patients all showed relapse after autologous stem cell transplantation, while their brentuximab vedotin exposure varied. The sample was peripheral blood mononuclear cells (PBMCs), taken at baseline. These receptors were obtained from a human donor with classical Hodgkin lymphoma.

V gene TRBV4-1 combines with J gene TRBJ1-2; D call uncertain. CDR3 length: 14 amino acids. The germline CDR1 and CDR2 sequences are MGHRA and YSYEKL. The V end was cut by 1 base, the J end by 2 bases, with 8 bases between. The CDR3 DNA sequence: TGCGCCAGCAGCCAAGTTTCAGAGAACTATGGCTACACCTTC. This codes for CASSQVSENYGYTF.

V is TRBV9 and J is TRBJ2-3; the D is unclear. This CDR3 spans 15 amino acids. The V gene lost 0 bases and the J gene lost 6 bases, with 14 bases spanning the gap. The germline CDR1 and CDR2 sequences are SGDLS and YYNGEE. CDR3 residues: CASSVAGFEADTQYF. The CDR3 coding sequence is TGTGCCAGCAGCGTAGCGGGTTTTGAGGCCGATACGCAGTATTTT. The entire variable domain, with the rest obtained from reference TRBV9 and TRBJ2-3, is as follows: DSGVTQTPKHLITATGQRVTLRCSPRSGDLSVYWYQQSLDQGLQFLIQYYNGEERAKGNILERFSAQQFPDLHSELNLSSLELGDSALYFCASSVAGFEADTQYFGPGTRLTVL.

This clone was counted once. The chain links TRBV4-1 to TRBJ1-1; tentative D call: TRBD1 (5 bases). Germline V gene sequence: CDR1 MGHRA, CDR2 YSYEKL. The CDR3 has 15 amino acids. Trimming removed 1 base from V and 3 bases from J, with 12 bases in between. CDR3 amino acids: CASSQGWGAYTEAFF. Here the CDR3 DNA reads TGCGCCAGCAGCCAAGGGTGGGGCGCGTACACTGAAGCTTTCTTT.

The chain uses TRBV10-3 and TRBJ1-2, with 9 positions matching TRBD1. Germline loops: CDR1 ENHRY, CDR2 SYGVKD. There are 13 residues in the CDR3. V was clipped by 11 bases and J by 7 bases; unmatched bases: 11. The DNA of the CDR3 is TGTGCCTTCGGACAGGGGAGTTTAGGTGGCTACACCTTC. Its translation: CAFGQGSLGGYTF.

This chain joins TRBV5-1 and TRBJ2-2; tentatively, D is TRBD2 (5 bases). Trimming pared 4 bases from V and 5 bases from J, leaving 15 bases between. Germline V gene lookup returns CDR1 SGHRS and CDR2 YFSETQ. This CDR3 contains 15 residues. CDR3 bases: TGCGCCAGCAGCGGAGGCCTCCCGGAGACCGGGGAGCTGTTTTTT. This translates into CASSGGLPETGELFF.

The chain uses TRBV6-6 and TRBJ1-2; a possible D gene is TRBD1 (6 bases). Trimming cost V 4 bases and J 4 bases, with 7 bases left between them. The germline V gene has CDR1 MNHNY and CDR2 SVGAGI (reference sequence). CDR3 length: 12 residues. The CDR3 DNA is TGTGCCAGCAGTTCACAGGGCTATGGCTACACCTTC. Its protein is CASSSQGYGYTF.

V usage is TRBV10-3 and J usage is TRBJ2-2; TRBD2 matches 12 bases. The CDR3 runs to 16 residues. Germline V lookup: CDR1 ENHRY, CDR2 SYGVKD. The trim removed 6 bases at V and 4 bases at J, leaving 6 bases unmatched. The CDR3 nucleotides are TGTGCCATCAGGTCGACTAGCGGGGGTGGCACCGGGGAGCTGTTTTTT. It translates to CAIRSTSGGGTGELFF.

The V gene is TRBV30, the J gene TRBJ2-6; no firm D call. Trimming left V 5 bases short and J 0 bases short, with 5 bases between. Germline V lookup: CDR1 GTSNPN, CDR2 SVGIG (reference sequence). The CDR3 length is 13 residues. This CDR3 is CAWANSGANVLTF. The CDR3 nucleotides are TGTGCCTGGGCAAACTCTGGGGCCAACGTCCTGACTTTC.

This chain connects TRBV30 to TRBJ2-5; D is possibly TRBD1 (6 bases). The J call may be incorrect, as the DNA end agrees better with TRBJ2-7. In germline, CDR1 is GTSNPN, CDR2 SVGIG (reference sequence). The CDR3 is made up of 14 amino acids. The CDR3 loop reads CAWSGGQGSYEQYF. DNA of the CDR3: TGTGCCTGGAGTGGGGGGCAGGGCTCCTACGAGCAGTACTTC.

This clone was picked up one time. V and J are TRBV27 and TRBJ2-7; D is perhaps TRBD2 (6 bases). Trimming left V 5 bases short and J 1 base short, with 9 bases between. CDR1 MNHEY and CDR2 SMNVEV come from the germline V gene (reference sequence). The CDR3 runs to 13 residues. CDR3 nucleotide sequence: TGTGCCAGCAGTACCGGGACTTCCTACGAGCAGTACTTC. This encodes CASSTGTSYEQYF.

CDR3 amino acids: CASSRTGRMVTEAFF. The CDR3 region has the DNA TGCGCCAGCAGCCGCACGGGGAGGATGGTCACTGAAGCTTTCTTT. The chain recombines TRBV4-1 with TRBJ1-1; no reliable D call. The V gene lost 4 bases and the J gene lost 4 bases, with 16 bases spanning the gap. The CDR3 runs 15 residues. Germline CDR1 and CDR2: MGHRA and YSYEKL.

The chain links TRBV29-1 to TRBJ1-1; D is undetermined. The ends were cut back, 5 bases at V and 3 bases at J, with 4 bases in the middle. Germline CDR1 reads SQVTM; CDR2 reads ANQGSEA. The CDR3 loop spans 10 amino acids. This chain's CDR3 is CSVYDTEAFF. The CDR3 nucleotides read TGCAGCGTTTACGACACTGAAGCTTTCTTT.

The gene calls are TRBV15 and TRBJ2-3; D is unresolved. Trimming took off 1 base at V and 1 base at J, with 9 bases between the two ends. Germline assignment: CDR1 LNHNV and CDR2 YYDKDF (reference sequence). The CDR3 runs 15 residues. The CDR3 reads CATSRVSLGTDTQYF. CDR3 DNA sequence: TGTGCCACCAGCAGAGTTAGCCTAGGCACAGATACGCAGTATTTT.

The chain combines TRBV19 with TRBJ1-2; D remains unclear. Germline CDR1 and CDR2: LNHDA and SQIVND (reference sequence). The CDR3 runs 13 residues. Trimming left V 3 bases short and J 0 bases short, with 5 bases between. This CDR3 reads CASSIGANYGYTF. CDR3 nucleotide sequence: TGTGCCAGTAGTATTGGAGCTAACTATGGCTACACCTTC.

The chain employs TRBV6-5 and TRBJ1-5; D unresolved. This CDR3 comprises 16 residues. The germline CDR1 and CDR2 sequences are MNHEY and SVGAGI. The V end lost 0 bases, the J end lost 2 bases, and 11 bases lay between the germline ends. CDR3 nucleotides: TGTGCCAGCAGTTACTCGCCCCGGGGTGGCAATCAGCCCCAGCATTTT. As protein: CASSYSPRGGNQPQHF.

The chain has TRBV7-9 and TRBJ2-7; TRBD2 matches 11 bases. This CDR3 spans 15 amino acids. The germline CDR1 and CDR2 sequences are SEHNR and FQNEAQ (reference sequence). V dropped 5 bases and J dropped 5; count of bases not matched to a gene: 8. The DNA for the CDR3 is TGTGCCAGCAGCGTCATTGGACTAGCGGGCCACGAGCAGTACTTC. This codes for CASSVIGLAGHEQYF.

The rearrangement joins TRBV4-1 to TRBJ2-5; D call uncertain. There are 13 residues in the CDR3. Germline lookup yields CDR1 MGHRA and CDR2 YSYEKL. Trimming left V 4 bases short and J 3 bases short, with 9 bases between. The CDR3 reads CASSRSFKETQYF. The CDR3 nucleotides are TGCGCCAGCAGCCGTTCATTCAAAGAGACCCAGTACTTC.

This clone was counted a single time. The rearrangement links TRBV29-1 to TRBJ1-2, with TRBD1 as a possible D gene (5 bases). Germline CDR1 and CDR2: SQVTM and ANQGSEA. The CDR3 is made up of 15 amino acids. V gave up 0 bases and J gave up 4 bases, with 15 bases separating them. The CDR3: CSVEDSGPRSYGYTF. The DNA for the CDR3 is TGCAGCGTTGAAGACTCGGGACCGCGCAGCTATGGCTACACCTTC.

To note about this clone: A much larger clone lies a single base off, so this may be a read error. Other DNA sequences in the same sample also yield this CDR3. The chain couples TRBV7-9 to TRBJ2-7, with D maybe TRBD2 (5 bases). The CDR3 covers 15 residues. The germline V gene encodes CDR1 SEHNR and CDR2 FQNEAQ (reference sequence). CDR3 sequence reads: CASSLRDFGVYEQYF. The DNA for the CDR3 is TGTGCTAGCAGCCTTCGGGATTTTGGTGTCTACGAGCAGTACTTC.

In DNA, the CDR3 is TGTGCCAGCAGTTACTCCACTGGGGACGCAGATACGCAGTATTTT. Protein: CASSYSTGDADTQYF. The chain uses TRBV6-6 and TRBJ2-3; D possibly matches TRBD1 or TRBD2 (5 bases each). V was shortened by 0 bases and J by 4 bases, with 11 bases between the two germline ends. The germline CDR1 and CDR2 sequences are MNHNY and SVGAGI (reference sequence). The CDR3 spans 15 residues.

CDR3 amino acids: CAISEIGDQPQHF. CDR3 DNA: TGTGCCATCAGTGAGATAGGGGATCAGCCCCAGCATTTT. This chain joins TRBV10-3 and TRBJ1-5; a weak D match, TRBD1 (5 bases). The CDR3 covers 13 residues. In germline, CDR1 is ENHRY, CDR2 SYGVKD. V dropped 2 bases and J dropped 5 bases, with 7 bases sitting between them.

This sequence joins TRBV10-3 and TRBJ2-5; a weak D match, TRBD1 (7 bases). Germline V gene data show CDR1 as ENHRY and CDR2 as SYGVKD. This CDR3 has 16 residues. V was trimmed by 3 bases and J by 4 bases, leaving 18 bases between them. Here the CDR3 reads CAISDLSGGGSETQYF. In DNA form, the CDR3 reads TGTGCCATCAGTGATTTGTCAGGGGGAGGCTCAGAGACCCAGTACTTC.

This clone was picked up one time. The V gene is TRBV27, the J gene TRBJ1-5; 7 bases agree with TRBD1. The CDR3 sequence is 14 residues long. V lost 5 bases, J lost 9 bases, and 10 bases stayed unmatched. In germline, CDR1 is MNHEY, CDR2 SMNVEV (reference sequence). CDR3 in DNA: TGTGCCAGCAGTCCCGGGACAGCCTCGGGGCCCCAGCATTTT. As protein: CASSPGTASGPQHF.

Written as DNA, the CDR3 is TGTGCCAGCAGTCGACAGAGCTACGAGCAGTACTTC. It translates to CASSRQSYEQYF. The rearrangement joins TRBV6-5 to TRBJ2-7, with a tentative D call TRBD1 (5 bases). This CDR3 is 12 amino acids long. Germline V gene lookup returns CDR1 MNHEY and CDR2 SVGAGI. V lost 5 bases and J 3 bases, leaving 8 bases between the germline ends.

The chain recombines TRBV5-1 with TRBJ2-1, with TRBD2 as a possible D gene (6 bases). V lost 0 bases, J lost 2 bases, and 9 bases lay in between. CDR1 and CDR2 (germline): SGHRS, YFSETQ. The CDR3 contains 15 residues. As DNA, the CDR3 is TGCGCCAGCAGCTTGGCACGGGGGACCTACAATGAGCAGTTCTTC. Its protein product is CASSLARGTYNEQFF.

In this sample, this clone turned up once. This rearrangement joins TRBV11-2 to TRBJ2-7; D call uncertain. The germline V and J ends were trimmed by 5 bases and 6 bases, with 17 bases remaining between them. The CDR3 totals 14 residues. The germline V gene has CDR1 SGHAT and CDR2 FQNNGV. CDR3 region: CASSRATAPGEQYF. CDR3 in DNA: TGTGCCAGCAGCCGCGCCACAGCCCCGGGCGAGCAGTACTTC.

The chain is built from TRBV7-2 and TRBJ2-2; tentative D call: TRBD1 (5 bases). Deletions cut 2 bases from V and 2 bases from J, with 18 bases between. CDR1 is SGHTA and CDR2 is FQGNSA in the germline V gene. The CDR3 has 18 residues. CDR3 DNA sequence: TGTGCCAGCAGCTTAAGGTCAGGGTGGACACCTAACACCGGGGAGCTGTTTTTT. Residues: CASSLRSGWTPNTGELFF.

This chain joins TRBV21-1 and TRBJ1-2. TRBV21-1 constitutes a pseudogene. The CDR3 is 14 amino acids. The DNA of the CDR3 is TGTGCCAGCAGCAAGAGTAGTTGGGGCTATGGCTACACCTTC. This sequence encodes CASSKSSWGYGYTF.

V and J are TRBV19 and TRBJ2-2; the D call may be TRBD1 or TRBD2 (5 bases each). The CDR3 covers 15 residues. Germline CDR1 reads LNHDA; CDR2 reads SQIVND (reference sequence). Trimming shortened V by 4 bases and J by 7 bases, and 16 bases separated the two germline ends. This CDR3 is CASSRSGTSGGELFF. CDR3 DNA: TGTGCCAGTAGTAGATCCGGGACCAGTGGCGGGGAGCTGTTTTTT.

The gene calls are TRBV6-4 and TRBJ2-1, with D perhaps given as TRBD1 or TRBD2 (5 bases each). Germline V gene data show CDR1 as MRHNA and CDR2 as SNTAGT. The V and J ends lost 3 bases and 6 bases respectively, with 18 bases between them. The CDR3 has 16 residues. The CDR3 protein is CASSESDGARSNEQFF. The CDR3 nucleotides read TGTGCCAGCAGTGAATCGGACGGGGCCCGCAGCAATGAGCAGTTCTTC.

The CDR3 DNA follows: TGTGCCAGCAGTGAATCAAGGGGAGGTTCACCCCTCCACTTT. Amino acid sequence: CASSESRGGSPLHF. The genes are TRBV6-1 and TRBJ1-6; D is perhaps TRBD1 (5 bases). Germline V gives CDR1 MNHNS, CDR2 SASEGT. This CDR3 has 14 residues. The V end lost 2 bases, the J end lost 9 bases, and 11 bases lay between the germline ends.